The rows below give T cell receptor beta chains drawn from one sample of a study of a mutant IDH1 vaccine in newly diagnosed glioma. No cognate antigen is known for these TCRs. Produced via immunoSEQ multiplex PCR; TCRdb's table is partial and in-frame only. Among over 50,000 clones listed, around three quarters were seen once. This material consisted of PBMCs, taken from a glioma patient whose treatment included an IDH1 peptide vaccine. The receptors were sampled from a woman aged 40 to 49 with glioma. Some clones in this sample may be carry-over from other donors' samples. The CDR3 runs from the conserved cysteine through the conserved F or W. Each record gives: J gene, V gene, D gene, clone size, CDR3 protein, CDR3 DNA. A D gene is named only where the DNA matches it firmly. Only part of the rows carry a size: once, few, many, or a class if the clone is expanded.

TRBJ1-1 | TRBV29-1 | NA | few | CSGDPVMNTEAFF | TGCAGCGGAGACCCAGTTATGAACACTGAAGCTTTCTTT
TRBJ1-5 | TRBV5-4 | NA | NA | CASSTGGTGLNQPQHF | TGTGCCAGCAGCACCGGAGGAACAGGGCTCAATCAGCCCCAGCATTTT
TRBJ2-7 | TRBV7-2 | NA | few | CASRGGYEQYF | TGTGCCAGCAGGGGAGGCTACGAGCAGTACTTC
TRBJ2-7 | TRBV7-8 | TRBD1 | NA | CASKSLRDSGYEQYF | TGTGCCAGCAAATCCCTCCGGGACAGCGGCTACGAGCAGTACTTC
TRBJ2-7 | TRBV5-6 | TRBD1 | NA | CASRVGQAIRYEQYF | TGTGCCAGCCGAGTGGGACAGGCTATACGCTACGAGCAGTACTTC
TRBJ2-7 | TRBV6-5 | TRBD1 | NA | CVSSLTGGGEQYF | TGTGTCAGCAGTTTGACAGGGGGCGGCGAGCAGTACTTC
TRBJ1-3 | TRBV7-9 | NA | NA | CASSLLATTIYF | TGTGCCAGCAGCTTGTTGGCGACCACCATATATTTT
TRBJ2-7 | TRBV5-1 | NA | NA | CASSLAYRYEQYF | TGCGCCAGCAGCTTGGCTTACCGGTACGAGCAGTACTTC
TRBJ2-5 | TRBV5-1 | TRBD2 | NA | CASSWTDRTSGGFETQYF | TGCGCCAGCAGCTGGACTGATAGGACTAGCGGGGGGTTTGAGACCCAGTACTTC
TRBJ1-2 | TRBV30 | TRBD1 | few | CAWSALRDRRPWRTF | TGTGCCTGGAGTGCCCTCCGGGACAGGAGGCCGTGGAGGACCTTC
TRBJ2-5 | TRBV6-6 | TRBD2 | once | CASTPLGSGVRETQYF | TGTGCCAGCACCCCGCTAGGTAGCGGGGTTAGGGAGACCCAGTACTTC
TRBJ2-3 | TRBV29-1 | NA | NA | CSVQPRVGEADTQYF | TGCAGCGTTCAGCCACGTGTGGGGGAAGCAGATACGCAGTATTTT
TRBJ2-7 | TRBV11-2 | NA | NA | CASSLASGEQYF | TGTGCCAGCAGCCTAGCCTCCGGGGAGCAGTACTTC
TRBJ1-1 | TRBV19 | NA | NA | CASSIQGRGTEAFF | TGTGCCAGTAGTATCCAAGGGCGGGGCACTGAAGCTTTCTTT
TRBJ2-7 | TRBV5-1 | NA | NA | CASSSSYEQYF | TGCGCCAGCAGCTCTTCCTACGAGCAGTACTTC
TRBJ2-5 | TRBV7-8 | TRBD1 | NA | CASKLGQGAVETQYF | TGTGCCAGCAAGCTCGGCCAGGGGGCAGTTGAGACCCAGTACTTC
TRBJ1-1 | TRBV6-6 | NA | NA | CASGRPTNTEAFF | TGTGCCAGCGGGCGGCCAACAAACACTGAAGCTTTCTTT
TRBJ2-7 | TRBV7-3 | NA | medium-sized | CASSLTLIGGTYEQYF | TGTGCCAGCAGCTTAACGCTGATAGGGGGTACCTACGAGCAGTACTTC
TRBJ2-1 | TRBV7-9 | NA | NA | CASSLVGRVGYYNEQFF | TGTGCCAGCAGCTTAGTGGGCCGCGTGGGCTACTACAATGAGCAGTTCTTC
TRBJ2-5 | TRBV5-1 | TRBD2 | NA | CASSLGIAGVQETQYF | TGCGCCAGCAGCTTGGGGATAGCGGGGGTCCAAGAGACCCAGTACTTC
TRBJ1-1 | TRBV5-4 | NA | medium-sized | CASSRDARGTTEAFF | TGTGCCAGCAGCAGAGATGCCCGGGGAACAACTGAAGCTTTCTTT
TRBJ2-7 | TRBV9 | NA | few | CASSVGVGALEQYF | TGTGCCAGCAGCGTAGGAGTAGGGGCCCTCGAGCAGTACTTC
TRBJ2-7 | TRBV6-1 | TRBD2 | once | CASSTGRGGSYEQYF | TGTGCCAGCAGTACAGGGCGGGGGGGGTCCTACGAGCAGTACTTC
TRBJ2-6 | TRBV6-1 | NA | few | CASSEGVKGRLHGANVLTF | TGTGCCAGCAGTGAAGGTGTAAAGGGAAGGTTACACGGGGCCAACGTCCTGACTTTC
TRBJ2-7 | TRBV18 | TRBD1 | NA | CASVGQGSYEQYF | TGTGCCAGCGTGGGACAGGGCTCCTACGAGCAGTACTTC
TRBJ1-2 | TRBV5-6 | NA | NA | CASSSTGPNTF | TGTGCCAGCAGCTCCACAGGGCCGAACACCTTC
TRBJ1-2 | TRBV2 | NA | few | CASTWTASALSTMATVF | TGTGCCAGCACCTGGACAGCATCGGCACTTTCAACTATGGCTACAGTGTTC
TRBJ2-5 | TRBV27 | TRBD1 | NA | CASSFKGQGTQETQYF | TGTGCCAGCAGTTTCAAGGGACAGGGAACCCAAGAGACCCAGTACTTC
TRBJ1-2 | TRBV5-1 | TRBD1 | NA | CASSPGTGWSGYTF | TGCGCCAGCAGCCCCGGGACAGGGTGGAGTGGCTACACCTTC
TRBJ1-1 | TRBV29-1 | NA | NA | CSVERYTEAFF | TGCAGCGTTGAAAGGTACACTGAAGCTTTCTTT
TRBJ1-4 | TRBV7-2 | NA | NA | CASSFGGGNEKLFF | TGTGCCAGCAGCTTTGGAGGGGGGAATGAAAAACTGTTTTTT
TRBJ1-4 | TRBV5-4 | NA | many | CASSMTGGGEKLFF | TGTGCCAGCAGCATGACAGGAGGGGGTGAAAAACTGTTTTTT
TRBJ2-5 | TRBV10-3 | TRBD2 | NA | CAISAGLAGGRETQYF | TGTGCCATCAGTGCGGGACTAGCGGGGGGGCGGGAGACCCAGTACTTC
TRBJ1-5 | TRBV5-8 | NA | once | CASSLDVRHQPQHF | TGTGCCAGCAGCTTGGATGTAAGGCATCAGCCCCAGCATTTT
TRBJ2-2 | TRBV5-6 | NA | NA | CASSLVLPGELFF | TGTGCCAGCAGCTTGGTGCTCCCCGGGGAGCTGTTTTTT
TRBJ2-2 | TRBV7-9 | NA | NA | CASESVWELFF | TGTGCCAGCGAATCGGTTTGGGAGCTGTTTTTT
TRBJ2-2 | TRBV5-4 | NA | NA | CASREITGELFF | TGTGCCAGCAGGGAGATCACCGGGGAGCTGTTTTTT
TRBJ2-7 | TRBV10-3 | NA | NA | CAISESRQLYF | TGCGCCATCAGTGAGTCGAGGCAGCTGTACTTC
TRBJ2-7 | TRBV29-1 | TRBD2 | NA | CSVSGLAGLDEQYF | TGCAGCGTCTCGGGACTAGCGGGGCTCGACGAGCAGTACTTC
TRBJ2-1 | TRBV7-9 | NA | NA | CASSASVGGYNEQFF | TGTGCCAGCAGCGCGTCGGTCGGGGGATACAATGAGCAGTTCTTC
TRBJ2-4 | TRBV19 | NA | NA | CASIGVNIQYF | TGTGCCAGTATAGGCGTAAACATTCAGTACTTC
TRBJ1-2 | TRBV7-8 | NA | NA | CASSLGSPTRGYTF | TGTGCCAGCAGCTTAGGGTCCCCGACTCGGGGCTACACCTTC